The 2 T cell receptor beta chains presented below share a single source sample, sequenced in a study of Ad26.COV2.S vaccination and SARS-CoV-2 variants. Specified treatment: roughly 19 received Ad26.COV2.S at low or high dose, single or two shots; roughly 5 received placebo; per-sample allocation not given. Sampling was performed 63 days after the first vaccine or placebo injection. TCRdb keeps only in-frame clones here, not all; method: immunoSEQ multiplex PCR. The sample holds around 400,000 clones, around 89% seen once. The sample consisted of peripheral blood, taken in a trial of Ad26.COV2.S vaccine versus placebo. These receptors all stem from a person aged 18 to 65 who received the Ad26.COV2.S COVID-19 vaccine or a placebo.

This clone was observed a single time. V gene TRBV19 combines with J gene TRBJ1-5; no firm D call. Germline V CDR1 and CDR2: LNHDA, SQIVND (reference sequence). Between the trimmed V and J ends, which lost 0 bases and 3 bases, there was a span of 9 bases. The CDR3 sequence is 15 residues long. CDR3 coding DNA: TGTGCCAGTAGTATAGACGGGAGGGCCAATCAGCCCCAGCATTTT. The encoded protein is CASSIDGRANQPQHF. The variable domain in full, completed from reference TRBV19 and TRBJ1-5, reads DGGITQSPKYLFRKEGQNVTLSCEQNLNHDAMYWYRQDPGQGLRLIYYSQIVNDFQKGDIAEGYSVSREKKESFPLTVTSAQKNPTAFYLCASSIDGRANQPQHFGDGTRLSIL.

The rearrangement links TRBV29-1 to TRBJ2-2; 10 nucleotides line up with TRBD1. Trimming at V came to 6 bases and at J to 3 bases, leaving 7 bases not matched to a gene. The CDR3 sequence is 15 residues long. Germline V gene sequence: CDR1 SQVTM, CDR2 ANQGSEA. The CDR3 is CSVATGGSDTGELFF. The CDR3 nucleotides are TGCAGCGTCGCGACAGGGGGCAGCGACACCGGGGAGCTGTTTTTT.